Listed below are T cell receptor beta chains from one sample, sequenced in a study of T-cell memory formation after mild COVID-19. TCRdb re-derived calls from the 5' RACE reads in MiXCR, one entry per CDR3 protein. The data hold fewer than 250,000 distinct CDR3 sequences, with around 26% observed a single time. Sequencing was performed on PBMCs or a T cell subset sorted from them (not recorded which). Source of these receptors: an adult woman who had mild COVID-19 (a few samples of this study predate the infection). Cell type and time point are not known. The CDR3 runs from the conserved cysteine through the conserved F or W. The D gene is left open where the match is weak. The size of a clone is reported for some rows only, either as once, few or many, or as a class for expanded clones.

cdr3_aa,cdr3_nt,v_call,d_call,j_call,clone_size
CASSLVQLEDTQYF,TGCGCCAGCAGCTTGGTTCAGCTGGAGGATACGCAGTATTTT,TRBV5-1,NA,TRBJ2-3,few
CSARYGLQETQYF,TGCAGTGCTAGGTACGGCCTTCAAGAGACCCAGTACTTC,TRBV20-1,NA,TRBJ2-5,many
CASSLSSLMFRNLNYGYTF,TGTGCCAGCAGCTTATCGAGCCTTATGTTCAGGAACCTTAACTATGGCTACACCTTC,TRBV7-9,NA,TRBJ1-2,few
CASSLQGGGDEQFF,TGTGCCAGCAGCCTACAGGGGGGCGGTGATGAGCAGTTCTTC,TRBV7-9,TRBD1,TRBJ2-1,NA
CASSSRTDYEQYF,TGTGCCAGCAGTTCCCGGACGGACTACGAGCAGTACTTC,TRBV12-3/TRBV12-4,NA,TRBJ2-7,few
CASSYSRQGTRADTQYF,TGTGCCAGCAGTTACTCGCGGCAGGGGACTAGGGCAGATACGCAGTATTTT,TRBV6-5,TRBD2,TRBJ2-3,NA
CASSRLGRAGANVLTF,TGTGCCAGCAGCCGTTTAGGGAGGGCTGGGGCCAACGTCCTGACTTTC,TRBV11-3,TRBD2,TRBJ2-6,NA
CAISQGLESNQPQHF,TGTGCCATCAGCCAGGGACTGGAAAGCAATCAGCCCCAGCATTTT,TRBV10-3,NA,TRBJ1-5,NA
CASSPGGKEGAVEQYF,TGCGCCAGCAGCCCTGGGGGGAAGGAGGGGGCCGTCGAGCAGTACTTC,TRBV5-1,NA,TRBJ2-7,few
CASSLATGGLRTEAFF,TGTGCCAGCAGCTTAGCCACCGGGGGATTGAGGACTGAAGCTTTCTTT,TRBV7-6,NA,TRBJ1-1,NA
CASSPRGFNTEAFF,TGTGCCAGCAGCCCCAGGGGTTTTAACACTGAAGCTTTCTTT,TRBV7-9,NA,TRBJ1-1,NA